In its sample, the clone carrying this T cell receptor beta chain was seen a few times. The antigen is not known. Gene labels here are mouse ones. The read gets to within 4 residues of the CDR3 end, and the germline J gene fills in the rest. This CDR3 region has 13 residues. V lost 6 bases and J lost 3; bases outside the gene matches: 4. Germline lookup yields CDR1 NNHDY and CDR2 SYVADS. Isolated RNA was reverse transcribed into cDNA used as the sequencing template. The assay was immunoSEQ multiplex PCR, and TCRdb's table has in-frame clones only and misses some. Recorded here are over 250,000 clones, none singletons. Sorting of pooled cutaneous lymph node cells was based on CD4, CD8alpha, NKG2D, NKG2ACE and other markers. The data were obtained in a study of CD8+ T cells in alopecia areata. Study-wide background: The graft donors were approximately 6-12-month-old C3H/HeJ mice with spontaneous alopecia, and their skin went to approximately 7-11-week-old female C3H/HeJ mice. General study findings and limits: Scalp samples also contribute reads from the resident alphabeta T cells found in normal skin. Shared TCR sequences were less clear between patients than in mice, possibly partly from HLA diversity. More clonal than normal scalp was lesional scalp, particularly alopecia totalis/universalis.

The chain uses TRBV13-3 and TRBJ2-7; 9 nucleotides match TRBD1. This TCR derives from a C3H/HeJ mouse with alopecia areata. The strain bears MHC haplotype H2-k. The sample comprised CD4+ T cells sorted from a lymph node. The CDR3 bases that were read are TGTGCCAGCACCCGGGACAGGGACTAT. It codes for CASTRDRDY. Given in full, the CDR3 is CASTRDRDYEQYF.